This T cell receptor (beta chain) was recorded in a study of CD8 T cells in ankylosing spondylitis. The TCR beta libraries were generated through quantitative 5'-RACE incorporating molecular barcodes. In TCRdb, the 5' RACE reads were re-called with MiXCR into one record per CDR3 protein. This table has over 700,000 distinct CDR3 sequences, about 20% appearing once. Findings of the study overall: Reactive arthritis synovial fluid and blood previously showed some of these motif variants. Reports say disease-linked clones showed up significantly more in matched ankylosing spondylitis synovial fluid. Clones linked to disease, bearing a CD8+ phenotype, were relatively rare in peripheral blood. Eight or nine highly homologous variants made up a TCR beta motif that seemed to typify ankylosing spondylitis blood.

This clonotype was picked up a small number of times. The antigen is unknown. This CDR3 contains 12 residues. Trimming took 6 bases from V and 3 from J; bases not matched to a gene: 0. Germline-derived CDR1 and CDR2 are SNHLY and FYNNEI. The origin of this receptor is a male donor with ankylosing spondylitis. The gene calls are TRBV2 and TRBJ2-5, with 8 nucleotides matching TRBD1. Sequencing was performed on blood, either unsorted or a sorted T cell fraction (not recorded which). The CDR3 DNA sequence: TGTGCCAGCAGGACAGGGGAAGAGACCCAGTACTTC. Translated: CASRTGEETQYF.